Sequencing of this T cell receptor (beta chain) was carried out in a study of blood T cell repertoires in COVID-19. Turning to the study itself: Samples of COVID-19 (acute and convalescent) were obtained from the United States, Italy and Spain. Sources were T cells, B-cell-depleted T cells, or PBMCs; the material itself was cDNA or gDNA.

Authors' data handling: Researchers report that nucleated cell counts were estimated from reference gene primer amplification. Assay: immunoSEQ multiplex PCR; the TCRdb copy retains only in-frame clones and omits some. D and trimming were read from the DNA, whereas the V and J calls and clone size are those reported in that table. The sample contains 120,000 or so clones, 90% of which appear only once. V was clipped by 0 bases and J by 2 bases, with 11 bases between them. CDR3 size: 16 residues. Germline CDR1 is SGHRS and CDR2 is YFSETQ. The chain has TRBV5-1 and TRBJ1-4; D is unresolved. Sequencing input: peripheral blood. The origin of this receptor is a man aged 50 to 60 with active COVID-19. CDR3 DNA: TGCGCCAGCAGCTTGGGACACATAGATACTAATGAAAAACTGTTTTTT. Protein product: CASSLGHIDTNEKLFF.